The clone carrying this T cell receptor (beta chain) occurred a few times. Its antigen is unidentified. What was sequenced were expressed TCRB transcripts, since all of the isolated RNA had been reverse transcribed. Here immunoSEQ multiplex PCR was the method, and the copy in TCRdb shows in-frame clones only, minus some. Of nearly 250,000 clones listed, roughly 14% are singletons. This sample is part of a study of beta chain features in type 1 diabetes. Study-level background: Age, gender and cell yields were similar between patients and healthy donors.

V dropped 1 base and J dropped 1 base, with 10 bases sitting between them. This CDR3 is built from 15 residues. Germline V gene lookup returns CDR1 LGHNT and CDR2 FRNRAP. Study conclusions and caveats: Type 1 diabetes patients showed fewer insertions and more deletions at VDJ junctions.

Via the markers CD45RO/CCR7/CD25/CD127/CD95/CD27, stem cell-like memory, regulatory, central memory and naive CD4+ cells were sorted. This clonotype was sampled from a woman aged 40 to 55 in good health. This chain connects TRBV12-5 to TRBJ1-2; D is perhaps TRBD1 (5 bases). Source material: naive CD4+ T cells from blood. The CDR3 reads CASGLDQGLNYGYTF. The CDR3 bases are TGTGCTAGTGGTTTGGATCAGGGACTTAACTATGGCTACACCTTC. Full variable domain (remainder filled in from reference TRBV12-5 and TRBJ1-2): DARVTQTPRHKVTEMGQEVTMRCQPILGHNTVFWYRQTMMQGLELLAYFRNRAPLDDSGMPKDRFSAEMPDATLATLKIQPSEPRDSAVYFCASGLDQGLNYGYTFGSGTRLTVV.